Shown below are 10 T cell receptor beta chains from a single sample sequenced in a study of cytomegalovirus exposure and HLA in healthy donors. PCR used 60 Vbeta primers and 13 Jbeta primers. Method: immunoSEQ multiplex PCR; TCRdb's copy keeps in-frame clones and lacks some. The sample carries 100,000 to 150,000 clones, 81% recorded once. The sample consisted of PBMCs. The receptors come from a man aged 18-30 years in good health and CMV-seropositive.

The genes are TRBV19 and TRBJ2-1, with 7 bases that match TRBD2. The junction had 20 bases not matched to a gene; V was cut back by 2 bases and J by 4 bases. Germline V CDR1 and CDR2: LNHDA, SQIVND (reference sequence). The CDR3 spans 20 residues. The CDR3 spells CASSITLGPLIAGAYNEQFF. CDR3 sequence (DNA): TGTGCCAGTAGTATAACCCTTGGTCCCTTAATTGCGGGAGCGTACAATGAGCAGTTCTTC.

The J gene is TRBJ2-7, the V gene TRBV5-1, with D perhaps matching TRBD1 (5 bases). Germline CDR1 and CDR2: SGHRS and YFSETQ. Trimming took off 4 bases at V and 0 bases at J, with 17 bases between the two ends. This CDR3 comprises 16 residues. CDR3 sequence reads: CASSGTDSTISYEQYF. In DNA form, the CDR3 reads TGCGCCAGCAGCGGAACCGACAGCACTATCTCCTACGAGCAGTACTTC.

This sequence joins TRBV5-1 and TRBJ1-6, with 7 bases that match TRBD1. Unmatched junction bases numbered 7, after V lost 2 bases and J lost 8 bases. Germline values: CDR1 SGHRS, CDR2 YFSETQ. The CDR3 consists of 15 residues. CDR3 in amino acids: CASSFSTGVDSPLHF. The CDR3 region has the DNA TGCGCCAGCAGCTTCTCAACAGGGGTGGATTCACCCCTCCACTTT.

This clone was recorded a few times. The chain carries TRBV7-2 and TRBJ1-4; 7 bases fit TRBD1. The CDR3 has 16 residues. The trim removed 5 bases at V and 8 bases at J, leaving 14 bases unmatched. CDR1 and CDR2 (germline): SGHTA, FQGNSA. The CDR3 is CASSPQQQGSEEKLFF. The CDR3 DNA reads as TGTGCCAGCAGCCCCCAACAACAGGGGTCAGAAGAAAAACTGTTTTTT.

The CDR3 nucleotides are TGTGCCAGCAGCCCCACCGGGGGGTATGGCACTAATGAAAAACTGTTTTTT. Protein product: CASSPTGGYGTNEKLFF. This sequence joins TRBV9 and TRBJ1-4, with D maybe TRBD1 (5 bases). Trimming removed 4 bases at V and 2 bases at J, with 18 bases between. The CDR3 has 17 residues. The V gene's germline CDR1 is SGDLS and CDR2 YYNGEE.

Details on this clone: This is likely a read error, given that the CDR3 carries no conserved phenylalanine or tryptophan at its end. V gene TRBV4-1 combines with J gene TRBJ2-7; TRBD2 agrees at 7 bases. The CDR3 contains 15 residues. The V and J ends lost 5 bases and 3 bases, in that order; junction bases with no gene match: 10. The V gene's germline CDR1 is MGHRA and CDR2 YSYEKL. CDR3 sequence reads: CASSSTARDYYEQYL. The CDR3 region has the DNA TGCGCCAGCAGCTCAACGGCCCGGGACTACTACGAGCAGTACCTC.

This chain joins TRBV19 and TRBJ1-5; 8 bases map to TRBD1. The V gene's germline CDR1 is LNHDA and CDR2 SQIVND (reference sequence). V was pared by 0 bases and J by 5 bases, with 0 bases of the junction left unmatched. The CDR3 is made up of 14 amino acids. In nucleotides, the CDR3 is TGTGCCAGTAGTATAGACAGGGGGCATCAGCCCCAGCATTTT. Protein sequence: CASSIDRGHQPQHF.

This sequence joins TRBV19 and TRBJ2-1; D gene uncertain. Germline values: CDR1 LNHDA, CDR2 SQIVND (reference sequence). The CDR3 extends over 14 amino acids. V was shortened by 1 base and J by 3 bases, with 7 bases between the two germline ends. CDR3 nucleotides: TGTGCCAGTAGTATAGCCCAACTCTACAATGAGCAGTTCTTC. Residues: CASSIAQLYNEQFF. Using reference TRBV19 and TRBJ2-1 for the parts outside the CDR3, the full variable domain is DGGITQSPKYLFRKEGQNVTLSCEQNLNHDAMYWYRQDPGQGLRLIYYSQIVNDFQKGDIAEGYSVSREKKESFPLTVTSAQKNPTAFYLCASSIAQLYNEQFFGPGTRLTVL.

This clone was detected once. The rearrangement uses TRBV11-2 and TRBJ2-2, with a weak D call TRBD2 (5 bases). This CDR3 is built from 16 residues. Germline V gene data show CDR1 as SGHAT and CDR2 as FQNNGV. Deletions cut 4 bases from V and 4 bases from J, with 16 bases between. This CDR3 reads CASSSVVRGFTGELFF. The CDR3 nucleotides are TGTGCCAGCAGCTCAGTGGTCCGGGGATTCACCGGGGAGCTGTTTTTT.

V is TRBV19 and J is TRBJ2-7; 7 bases match TRBD1. The length of the CDR3 is 16 residues. The V gene end was trimmed by 6 bases and the J gene end by 3 bases; junction bases not matched to a gene: 14. The germline CDR1 and CDR2 sequences are LNHDA and SQIVND (reference sequence). CDR3: CASSHLSGGKFYEQYF. In DNA form, the CDR3 reads TGTGCCAGTAGCCACCTCTCAGGGGGTAAATTCTACGAGCAGTACTTC. Drawing the rest from reference TRBV19 and TRBJ2-7, the complete variable domain is DGGITQSPKYLFRKEGQNVTLSCEQNLNHDAMYWYRQDPGQGLRLIYYSQIVNDFQKGDIAEGYSVSREKKESFPLTVTSAQKNPTAFYLCASSHLSGGKFYEQYFGPGTRLTVT.